Detailed here is one T cell receptor beta chain. Its antigen is unknown. A junction boundary mismatches the germline segment, possibly from a read error. The CDR3 is 11 residues long. The germline V gene has CDR1 DFQATT and CDR2 SNEGSKA (reference sequence). This sample was included in a study of breast tumors, draining lymph nodes, adjacent tissues. Study-wide results and caveats: Most tumor T cells seemingly derive from lymph node, then expand in tumor. Tumor T cell lymph node origin was a supported hypothesis, not proven. Luminal-like breast cancer showed significantly greater tumor-nontumor repertoire similarity than basal-like breast cancer did. Tumor repertoires ranked between lymph nodes and nontumor tissue in diversity, with V and J gene preferences.

TCRdb passed the multiplex PCR reads through MiXCR, listing each CDR3 protein once. Among around 17,000 distinct CDR3 sequences, 45% were seen once, and the ten largest hold 10% to 15%. The TCR sequence derives from a female donor with breast cancer. Some clones in this sample may be carry-over from other donors' samples. V is TRBV20-1 and J is TRBJ2-3, with D hard to call. Sequences were obtained from tumor-adjacent breast tissue. CDR3 DNA sequence: TGCAGTGCGCCCTCCTTGGATACGCAGTCTTTT. Translated: CSAPSLDTQSF.